This TCR beta chain was observed in a study of T-cell memory formation after mild COVID-19 (dated by TCRdb to 2020 to 2023). Turning to the overall study: TCR sequence clusters from the two donors were found to be largely donor specific. In two donors, T-cell clones that expanded and contracted after mild COVID-19 were followed by sequencing TCRalpha and TCRbeta repertoires longitudinally. Two young, previously healthy adult volunteers, one female and one male, were included in the cohort.

The germline V gene (reference sequence) yields DFQATT for CDR1 and SNEGSKA for CDR2. Trimming accounts for 1 base at V and 3 bases at J, while the number of junction bases matched to no gene is 7. Reading from cysteine to phenylalanine, the CDR3 counts 15 amino acids. Of all the DNA, just the CDR3 is kept, 45 bases in frame from base 1. On the study overall, not on this receptor specifically: Balanced CD4/CD8 phenotypes were observed for clones contracting from day 15 to 85, whereas a bias towards CD4+ was observed for a second wave of clones expanding from day 15 to 37. Whether the second-wave clones peaking on day 37 were SARS-CoV-2 specific was not confirmed. Some responding clones were detected in pre-infection memory, suggesting pre-existing cross-reactive memory T cells joined the SARS-CoV-2 response. The study covered only two mild cases, and larger cohorts including severe cases with pre-infection samples were considered necessary. Contracting CD4+ clones were located mainly in the CM and EM memory subsets, whereas CD8+ clones were found to be enriched in EMRA.

Turning to this clonotype: Its antigen has not been determined. There are no base qualities to consult, and no much larger clone falls within one base.

PBMCs were isolated by Ficoll-Paque density gradient centrifugation. Sequencing was carried out with an Illumina NovaSeq 6000. TCRalpha and TCRbeta cDNA libraries were constructed by 5'RACE with constant-segment primers, with sample barcodes and unique molecular identifiers being introduced. Trizol reagent was used to extract RNA from every sample. Libraries were amplified in two PCR steps, with a second sample barcode and Illumina TruSeq adapters added in the second step. Libraries were sequenced on an Illumina NovaSeq with 2 x 150 bp paired-end reads. Regarding the original processing steps: Demultiplexing of reads and collapsing into UMI-guided consensus sequences were performed with migec v1.2.7. Using mixcr v2.1.11, UMI consensuses were aligned to TRA and TRB V and J templates and then assembled into clonotypes. A clonotype was counted as expanded or contracted only if both edgeR and NoisET called the change significant, with noise models trained on biological replicates. edgeR calls used a false discovery rate-adjusted p below 0.01 and a log2 fold-change threshold of 1. As an exploratory analysis of dynamics, max-normalized trajectories of the 1000 most abundant clonotypes were examined with PCA combined with hierarchical clustering. Each responding clone was given a CD4 or CD8 phenotype based on the CD4+ and CD8+ repertoires, which had been sequenced separately. The public reads were reanalyzed by TCRdb: fastp trimming at Q25, MiXCR alignment, in-frame beta chains only. Identical CDR3 proteins give one entry, which carries the most common genes and DNA. The V and J calls reflect TCRdb's pipeline rather than the authors' work. This sample lists about 470,000 distinct CDR3 sequences; approximately 25% were detected once. Clones ranked in the top ten supply approximately 12% of the sample.

The sequencing sample was made of PBMCs or a T cell subset sorted from them (not recorded which). The chain couples TRBV20-1 to TRBJ2-3; 7 central nucleotides agree with TRBD1. This clonotype originated in an adult woman who had mild COVID-19 (a few samples of this study predate the infection). The sample titles of this study are shuffled in the database, so cell type and time point are left out; the donor was told from shared clones. The nucleotides read TGCAGTGCTAGAGGCTCGACAGGGCGGACAGATACGCAGTATTTT. Its translation reads: CSARGSTGRTDTQYF.